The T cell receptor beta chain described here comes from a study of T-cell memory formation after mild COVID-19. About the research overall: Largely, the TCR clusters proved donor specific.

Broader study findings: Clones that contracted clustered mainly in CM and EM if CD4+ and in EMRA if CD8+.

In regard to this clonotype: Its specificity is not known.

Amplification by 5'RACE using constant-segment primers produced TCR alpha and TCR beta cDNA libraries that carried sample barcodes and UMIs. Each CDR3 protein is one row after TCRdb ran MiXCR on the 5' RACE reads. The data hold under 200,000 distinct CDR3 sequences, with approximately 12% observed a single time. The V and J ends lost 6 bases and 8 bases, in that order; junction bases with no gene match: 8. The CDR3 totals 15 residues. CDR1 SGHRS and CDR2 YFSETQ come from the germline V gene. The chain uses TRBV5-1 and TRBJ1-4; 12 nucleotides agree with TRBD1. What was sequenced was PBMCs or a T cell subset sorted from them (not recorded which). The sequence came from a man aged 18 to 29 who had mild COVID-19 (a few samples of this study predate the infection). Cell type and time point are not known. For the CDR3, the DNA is TGCGCCAGCACCTCGGGGGACAGGGGGCGAGAAAAACTGTTTTTT. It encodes CASTSGDRGREKLFF.